The subject of this entry is one TCR beta chain. Its specificity is not known. The data were produced by immunoSEQ multiplex PCR, yet TCRdb's version contains in-frame clones alone and is incomplete. Of roughly 170,000 clones in the sample, about four fifths were seen once. These data come from a study of cytotoxic CD8 clonotypes in ibrutinib-treated CLL. The wider study: Investigators collected response samples after a median roughly 12 months of treatment, range 6 to 36. On average, around 100,000 productive rearrangements and just over 250,000 productive templates per sample.

Study-wide points: Elevated clonality accompanied ibrutinib response, with a return toward baseline values at progression. Measured clonality at baseline was greater than in age-matched healthy donors and tracked with circulating CD8+ T-cell counts.

Trimming shortened V by 4 bases and J by 3 bases, and 25 bases separated the two germline ends. The CDR3 is 19 residues long. Germline V gene data show CDR1 as KGHSY and CDR2 as FQNENV. The material sequenced was PBMCs, taken after 24 months of ibrutinib treatment. This receptor was taken from a human donor with chronic lymphocytic leukemia. V gene TRBV16 combines with J gene TRBJ1-5, with D maybe TRBD1 (6 bases). CDR3 nucleotide sequence: TGTGCCAGCAGCCTACCCCATAAAAATTTCCGGGACACCAATCAGCCCCAGCATTTT. It codes for CASSLPHKNFRDTNQPQHF.